This passage covers 10 T cell receptor beta chains from one sample sequenced in a study of cytomegalovirus exposure and HLA in healthy donors. PCR used 60 Vbeta primers and 13 Jbeta primers. Repertoires were generated with immunoSEQ multiplex PCR, while TCRdb's copy carries only in-frame clones and drops some. The sample lists some 130,000 clones; about 76% were seen once. Sequencing was done on a sample of PBMCs. The source is a female donor in good health and CMV-seronegative.

The J gene is TRBJ2-7, the V gene TRBV11-2; a possible D gene is TRBD2 (7 bases). V lost 3 bases to trimming and J lost 6 bases, with 15 bases between them. The CDR3 runs to 14 residues. Germline loops: CDR1 SGHAT, CDR2 FQNNGV. The CDR3 DNA reads as TGTGCCAGCAGCTTCCGGGGGGCCACCGGCGAGCAGTACTTC. It translates to CASSFRGATGEQYF.

This chain uses TRBV18 with TRBJ2-1, with D possibly being TRBD1 (6 bases). The germline CDR1 and CDR2 sequences are KGHSH and LQKENI. The CDR3 has 13 amino acids. The ends were cut back, 8 bases at V and 7 bases at J, with 15 bases in the middle. CDR3 amino acids: CASRAGDKNEQFF. The CDR3 DNA reads as TGTGCCAGCAGGGCAGGGGATAAGAATGAGCAGTTCTTC.

This clone occurred a few times. The chain is built from TRBV6-5 and TRBJ1-5; 10 bases are a match to TRBD1. V was pared by 5 bases and J by 9 bases, with 7 bases of the junction left unmatched. Germline CDR1 MNHEY, CDR2 SVGAGI. The CDR3 is made up of 14 amino acids. Here the CDR3 DNA reads TGTGCCAGCAGTAAGGGACAGGGGTCTCGGCCCCAGCATTTT. Amino acids: CASSKGQGSRPQHF.

This clone occurred a few times. V gene TRBV7-6 combines with J gene TRBJ1-1, with D perhaps TRBD1 (5 bases). The V end was cut by 1 base, the J end by 1 base, with 13 bases between. This CDR3 has 16 residues. CDR1 is SGHVS and CDR2 is FNYEAQ in the germline V gene. In DNA form, the CDR3 reads TGTGCCAGCAGCTTAGAAACGACAGAAACGAACACTGAAGCTTTCTTT. Protein product: CASSLETTETNTEAFF.

This rearrangement joins TRBV7-9 to TRBJ2-7; a weak D match, TRBD2 (5 bases). Deletions cut 6 bases from V and 1 base from J, with 13 bases between. The CDR3 extends over 14 amino acids. Germline V lookup: CDR1 SEHNR, CDR2 FQNEAQ (reference sequence). The CDR3 coding sequence is TGTGCCAGCAGAGAGTCCGACTATTCCTACGAGCAGTACTTC. This encodes CASRESDYSYEQYF.

The genes are TRBV19 and TRBJ2-2; the match to TRBD1 covers 9 bases. The germline CDR1 and CDR2 sequences are LNHDA and SQIVND (reference sequence). Unmatched junction bases numbered 9, after V lost 6 bases and J lost 4 bases. The CDR3 has 16 amino acids. CDR3 region: CASRRPGQGGTGELFF. As DNA, the CDR3 is TGTGCCAGTAGACGACCGGGACAGGGAGGCACCGGGGAGCTGTTTTTT. The variable domain in full, completed from reference TRBV19 and TRBJ2-2, reads DGGITQSPKYLFRKEGQNVTLSCEQNLNHDAMYWYRQDPGQGLRLIYYSQIVNDFQKGDIAEGYSVSREKKESFPLTVTSAQKNPTAFYLCASRRPGQGGTGELFFGEGSRLTVL.

V and J are TRBV6-4 and TRBJ2-7; possible D gene TRBD2, 6 bases. CDR1 and CDR2 (germline): MRHNA, SNTAGT. There are 15 residues in the CDR3. Trimming shortened V by 7 bases and J by 2 bases, and 18 bases separated the two germline ends. CDR3 sequence (DNA): TGTGCCAGCACCCGACACTGGAGGGAGACCTACGAGCAGTACTTC. Translation gives CASTRHWRETYEQYF.

The V gene is TRBV9, the J gene TRBJ2-3; no reliable D call. The germline V and J ends were trimmed by 0 bases and 0 bases, with 8 bases remaining between them. CDR1 and CDR2 from the germline V gene are SGDLS and YYNGEE. The CDR3 is 15 amino acids. CDR3: CASSVDPGSTDTQYF. The CDR3 coding sequence is TGTGCCAGCAGCGTAGATCCGGGTAGCACAGATACGCAGTATTTT.

The count of this clone is one. V gene TRBV5-1 combines with J gene TRBJ2-1; D is uncertain. Trimming removed 4 bases from V and 4 bases from J, with 9 bases in between. Germline CDR1 reads SGHRS; CDR2 reads YFSETQ. The CDR3 contains 13 residues. This CDR3 is CASSLSVYNEQFF. CDR3 coding DNA: TGCGCCAGCAGCCTCTCCGTTTACAATGAGCAGTTCTTC.

The chain carries TRBV5-1 and TRBJ1-1; D might be TRBD1 (5 bases). CDR1 and CDR2 (germline): SGHRS, YFSETQ. Trimming cost V 1 base and J 0 bases, with 10 bases left between them. The CDR3 loop spans 15 amino acids. The CDR3 region has the DNA TGCGCCAGCAGCTTGTCCGGGGGGATGAACACTGAAGCTTTCTTT. Translating gives CASSLSGGMNTEAFF.